This is a list of T cell receptor beta chains from one sample in a study of cytomegalovirus exposure and HLA in healthy donors. This table comes from immunoSEQ multiplex PCR, and its TCRdb copy is limited to in-frame clones, with some not included. The specimen's table records 50,000 or so clones. Sequenced input: PBMCs. The receptor set was obtained from a man aged 50-60 years in good health and CMV-seropositive. CDR3s include the opening cysteine and the closing phenylalanine or tryptophan. The order of the fields is CDR3 protein, CDR3 DNA, D gene, clone size, J gene, V gene. The D gene is left open where the match is weak. The size entry is marked missing in some rows and otherwise reads once, few, many or a size class.

CDR3 protein: CASSDSQETQYF
CDR3 DNA: TGTGCCAGCAGTGATTCTCAAGAGACCCAGTACTTC
D gene: -
clone size: -
J gene: TRBJ2-5
V gene: TRBV2

CDR3 protein: CASSVQPGIEQYF
CDR3 DNA: TGTGCCAGCAGCGTGCAACCGGGGATCGAGCAGTACTTC
D gene: -
clone size: -
J gene: TRBJ2-7
V gene: TRBV9

CDR3 protein: CASSLDRRNYEQYF
CDR3 DNA: TGTGCCAGCAGTCTTGACAGGCGAAATTACGAGCAGTACTTC
D gene: -
clone size: medium-sized
J gene: TRBJ2-7
V gene: TRBV6-6

CDR3 protein: CASSTGLTRTYEQYF
CDR3 DNA: TGTGCCAGCAGCACAGGGCTGACACGGACCTACGAGCAGTACTTC
D gene: -
clone size: -
J gene: TRBJ2-7
V gene: TRBV7-6

CDR3 protein: CASSLMGLASDTQYF
CDR3 DNA: TGTGCCAGCAGCTTAATGGGACTAGCGTCAGATACGCAGTATTTT
D gene: TRBD2
clone size: -
J gene: TRBJ2-3
V gene: TRBV7-3

CDR3 protein: CASSIDRARTEAFF
CDR3 DNA: TGTGCCAGTAGTATAGACAGGGCCCGCACTGAAGCTTTCTTT
D gene: -
clone size: -
J gene: TRBJ1-1
V gene: TRBV19

CDR3 protein: CASSLRRGRGTNEKLFF
CDR3 DNA: TGTGCCAGCAGTTTACGTAGGGGGCGGGGAACTAATGAAAAACTGTTTTTT
D gene: TRBD1
clone size: -
J gene: TRBJ1-4
V gene: TRBV28

CDR3 protein: CASSPRTSGGHYNEQFF
CDR3 DNA: TGTGCCAGCAGCCCCCGGACTAGCGGGGGCCATTACAATGAGCAGTTCTTC
D gene: TRBD2
clone size: -
J gene: TRBJ2-1
V gene: TRBV7-2

CDR3 protein: CASSLTVDSASYEQYF
CDR3 DNA: TGCGCCAGCAGCCTGACGGTGGACAGTGCCTCCTACGAGCAGTACTTC
D gene: -
clone size: -
J gene: TRBJ2-7
V gene: TRBV4-3

CDR3 protein: CASRDRGPDTEAFF
CDR3 DNA: TGTGCCAGCAGGGACAGGGGGCCCGACACTGAAGCTTTCTTT
D gene: TRBD1
clone size: -
J gene: TRBJ1-1
V gene: TRBV2

CDR3 protein: CASSRAGHRNTGELFF
CDR3 DNA: TGTGCCAGCAGTCGAGCGGGGCACCGGAACACCGGGGAGCTGTTTTTT
D gene: TRBD2
clone size: -
J gene: TRBJ2-2
V gene: TRBV9

CDR3 protein: CSATSSYEQYF
CDR3 DNA: TGCAGCGCCACAAGCTCCTACGAGCAGTACTTC
D gene: -
clone size: -
J gene: TRBJ2-7
V gene: TRBV29-1

CDR3 protein: CASSVGDSGGVVYEQYF
CDR3 DNA: TGTGCCAGCAGCGTAGGCGATAGCGGGGGGGTTGTTTACGAGCAGTACTTC
D gene: TRBD2
clone size: -
J gene: TRBJ2-7
V gene: TRBV9

CDR3 protein: CASSPPVGGRGNNEQFF
CDR3 DNA: TGTGCCAGCTCACCACCGGTTGGCGGGAGGGGTAACAATGAGCAGTTCTTC
D gene: TRBD2
clone size: -
J gene: TRBJ2-1
V gene: TRBV18

CDR3 protein: CATSRVRQPQHF
CDR3 DNA: TGTGCCACCAGCAGAGTGCGTCAGCCCCAGCATTTT
D gene: -
clone size: -
J gene: TRBJ1-5
V gene: TRBV15

CDR3 protein: CASRQGQGASYEQYF
CDR3 DNA: TGCGCCAGCAGACAAGGACAGGGGGCTTCCTACGAGCAGTACTTC
D gene: TRBD1
clone size: -
J gene: TRBJ2-7
V gene: TRBV4-1

CDR3 protein: CASSEGTGGENSPLHF
CDR3 DNA: TGTGCCAGCAGTGAAGGGACAGGGGGCGAGAATTCACCCCTCCACTTT
D gene: TRBD1
clone size: -
J gene: TRBJ1-6
V gene: TRBV2

CDR3 protein: CATSRGSSGSTDTQYF
CDR3 DNA: TGTGCCACCAGCAGAGGATCTAGCGGTAGCACAGATACGCAGTATTTT
D gene: TRBD2
clone size: -
J gene: TRBJ2-3
V gene: TRBV15

CDR3 protein: CASSNIGQGTGNTIYF
CDR3 DNA: TGTGCCAGCAGCAACATTGGACAGGGAACCGGAAACACCATATATTTT
D gene: TRBD1
clone size: -
J gene: TRBJ1-3
V gene: TRBV7-9

CDR3 protein: CASRPSGGGDEQFF
CDR3 DNA: TGTGCCAGCAGGCCTTCGGGGGGGGGCGATGAGCAGTTCTTC
D gene: TRBD2
clone size: -
J gene: TRBJ2-1
V gene: TRBV6-6

CDR3 protein: CASSVGTGGLEAFF
CDR3 DNA: TGTGCCAGCAGCGTCGGGACAGGAGGTCTTGAAGCTTTCTTT
D gene: TRBD1
clone size: -
J gene: TRBJ1-1
V gene: TRBV7-2

CDR3 protein: CASMSREGGEQYF
CDR3 DNA: TGTGCCAGTATGAGCAGGGAAGGGGGCGAGCAGTACTTC
D gene: -
clone size: -
J gene: TRBJ2-7
V gene: TRBV19

CDR3 protein: CASSPRQTANYGYTF
CDR3 DNA: TGTGCCAGCAGTCCCCGACAGACCGCTAACTATGGCTACACCTTC
D gene: -
clone size: -
J gene: TRBJ1-2
V gene: TRBV7-2

CDR3 protein: CASRTGTYGYTF
CDR3 DNA: TGTGCCAGCAGGACAGGGACCTATGGCTACACCTTC
D gene: TRBD1
clone size: -
J gene: TRBJ1-2
V gene: TRBV25-1

CDR3 protein: CASSPTDRQHYGYTF
CDR3 DNA: TGCGCCAGCAGCCCGACCGACAGGCAGCACTATGGCTACACCTTC
D gene: -
clone size: -
J gene: TRBJ1-2
V gene: TRBV4-1